This TCR beta chain was sequenced during a study of shared clonotypes between healthy human individuals. Only in-frame clones appear in the TCRdb table, and some are missing; sequencing was by immunoSEQ multiplex PCR. The sample lists approximately 600,000 clones, about 95% occurring once. CD45RO-negative, CCR7-positively selected cells formed the naive CD8 fraction, excluding terminally differentiated effector memory CD45RA+ cells. About this clone itself: Antigen: not known.

Germline V gene lookup returns CDR1 SGHDT and CDR2 YYEEEE. The CDR3 has 18 residues. The ends lost 4 bases at V and 5 bases at J; junction bases unmatched: 15. Study-level points and caveats: Generation of non-shared clonotypes was less probable than generation of clonotypes shared by all four donors.

The sample consisted of naive CD8+ T cells sorted from blood. The gene calls are TRBV5-6 and TRBJ1-4, with TRBD1 matching 9 bases. The clonotype comes from a young woman in good health. CDR3 in DNA: TGTGCCAGCAGCCCGGCCTCCGGGACAGGGATAGTGAATGAAAAACTGTTTTTT. As protein: CASSPASGTGIVNEKLFF.